Given below is one TCR beta chain in context. Its target is not known. This sample is part of a study of T cell responses to AZD1222 COVID-19 vaccine. Profiled with immunoSEQ multiplex PCR; TCRdb holds only in-frame clones, not every one. The repertoire holds some 120,000 clones, with 90% to 95% as singletons. Points from the study as a whole: Donors were chiefly white British, with a greater number of females, and clonal diversity was perhaps underestimated. No day 14 peak samples; only post-peak repertoires were characterized. Epitopes outside B.1.351 and B.1.1.7 mutated regions reportedly drew nearly half of spike TCRs. Spike-spanning, vaccine-associated CD4 TCRs were dominant at 160-218 and 743-854.

Looked up from germline, CDR1 is LNHDA and CDR2 is SQIVND (reference sequence). CDR3 length: 13 amino acids. The germline V and J ends were trimmed by 2 bases and 4 bases, with 5 bases remaining between them. This chain connects TRBV19 to TRBJ2-2; D is uncertain. This specimen consisted of peripheral blood, obtained on day 0 of AZD1222 vaccination. The source of this sequence is an adult in good health. This CDR3 reads CASSILSTGELFF. In nucleotides, the CDR3 is TGTGCCAGTAGTATACTTTCCACCGGGGAGCTGTTTTTT.